These 20 T cell receptor beta chains originate from one sample sequenced in a study of shared clonotypes between healthy human individuals (dated by TCRdb to about 2020). Receptors were amplified or captured by the immunoSEQ multiplex PCR assay. Held by TCRdb, this immuneACCESS table contains in-frame sequences only and omits some clones. Under half of the omission traces to an unresolved V gene where checked; the cause of the rest is unknown. The sample table holds around 1.4 million clones, of which about 98.5% were seen once. About 0.34% of the sample is in the top ten clones. The specimen was naive CD4+ T cells sorted from blood. This specimen's cell subset or site label, per the study, means: CD45RA+ positively selected. Receptors were obtained from a young man in good health.

The rearrangement links TRBV28 to TRBJ1-5; D possibly corresponds to TRBD1 (5 bases). The CDR3 extends over 15 amino acids. Deletions cut 8 bases from V and 4 bases from J, with 18 bases between. The germline CDR1 and CDR2 sequences are MDHEN and SYDVKM. The DNA for the CDR3 is TGTGCCAGCCGTGACCGGGCAGGGTTGAATCAGCCCCAGCATTTT. This encodes CASRDRAGLNQPQHF.

The table lists this clone with a count of one. The chain carries TRBV11-2 and TRBJ2-7; no clear D. This CDR3 contains 14 residues. CDR1 is SGHAT, CDR2 FQNNGV, per germline. V dropped 1 base and J dropped 2 bases, with 9 bases sitting between them. The CDR3, as DNA: TGTGCCAGCAGCTTAGGATCCAGTGCCTACGAGCAGTACTTC. The encoded protein is CASSLGSSAYEQYF.

The chain has TRBV28 and TRBJ2-7, with D perhaps TRBD1 (6 bases). Trimming stripped 6 bases from V and 3 bases from J, with 15 bases between. This CDR3 is 14 amino acids long. The germline CDR1 and CDR2 sequences are MDHEN and SYDVKM. The chain's CDR3 is CASRPTGSNYEQYF. The CDR3 nucleotides are TGTGCCAGCAGGCCCACAGGGTCCAACTACGAGCAGTACTTC.

The rearrangement joins TRBV2 to TRBJ2-3, with 7 bases aligning to TRBD2. Trimming cost V 8 bases and J 6 bases; bases outside gene matches: 11. Germline assignment: CDR1 SNHLY and CDR2 FYNNEI. This CDR3 has 14 residues. In DNA form, the CDR3 reads TGTGCCAGCCGACGGCAGGGACTACAGGATACGCAGTATTTT. Protein: CASRRQGLQDTQYF.

The V call is TRBV11-2, the J call TRBJ2-5, with 12 bases identical to TRBD2. Germline assignment: CDR1 SGHAT and CDR2 FQNNGV. This CDR3 is built from 17 residues. V lost 2 bases to trimming and J lost 3 bases; unmatched junction nucleotides: 7. For the CDR3, the DNA is TGTGCCAGCAGCTTACAGGTGACTAGCGGGAGCGAAGAGACCCAGTACTTC. Its translation: CASSLQVTSGSEETQYF.

V gene TRBV18 combines with J gene TRBJ2-5; 10 nucleotides align to TRBD2. This CDR3 contains 17 residues. With 4 bases clipped from V and 5 bases from J, the junction kept 13 bases outside the gene matches. CDR1 and CDR2 (germline): KGHSH, LQKENI. CDR3 DNA sequence: TGTGCCAGCTCACAGCGGGTTCCTAGCGGGAGTTCGGAGACCCAGTACTTC. It translates to CASSQRVPSGSSETQYF. Together with reference TRBV18 and TRBJ2-5, the CDR3 gives the full variable domain: NAGVMQNPRHLVRRRGQEARLRCSPMKGHSHVYWYRQLPEEGLKFMVYLQKENIIDESGMPKERFSAEFPKEGPSILRIQQVVRGDSAAYFCASSQRVPSGSSETQYFGPGTRLLVL.

This clone has only one observation. The chain recombines TRBV5-1 with TRBJ1-1; D is unclear. Trimming cost V 4 bases and J 1 base, with 14 bases left between them. The CDR3 consists of 15 residues. Germline V gives CDR1 SGHRS, CDR2 YFSETQ. CDR3 residues: CASSSGGERNTEAFF. CDR3 DNA: TGCGCCAGCAGCAGCGGCGGGGAACGGAACACTGAAGCTTTCTTT.

The chain recombines TRBV7-9 with TRBJ1-2, with 9 bases aligning to TRBD1. The CDR3 length is 14 residues. The ends lost 8 bases at V and 8 bases at J; junction bases unmatched: 12. Germline lookup yields CDR1 SEHNR and CDR2 FQNEAQ (reference sequence). The CDR3 DNA reads TGTGCCAGCGGAACACCGGGACAGGGCGACGGCTACACCTTC. This gives the protein CASGTPGQGDGYTF.

J is TRBJ2-7 and V is TRBV18, with D possibly TRBD1 on 5 matching bases. The CDR3 length is 14 residues. CDR1 and CDR2 (germline): KGHSH, LQKENI. V was trimmed by 6 bases and J by 3 bases, leaving 15 bases between them. The CDR3 bases are TGTGCCAGCTCGACAAAGCAGGGTCTCTACGAGCAGTACTTC. Translating gives CASSTKQGLYEQYF.

The rearrangement links TRBV7-2 to TRBJ1-2; 10 bases agree with TRBD1. Looked up from germline, CDR1 is SGHTA and CDR2 is FQGNSA. CDR3 length: 17 residues. The junction had 7 bases not matched to a gene; V was cut back by 3 bases and J by 0 bases. The CDR3 here is CASSFGQGVGANYGYTF. CDR3 DNA sequence: TGTGCCAGCAGCTTTGGACAGGGGGTAGGCGCTAACTATGGCTACACCTTC.

This sequence joins TRBV19 and TRBJ1-5, with D possibly matching TRBD1 (5 bases). The germline V gene has CDR1 LNHDA and CDR2 SQIVND (reference sequence). Trimming took off 3 bases at V and 2 bases at J, with 20 bases between the two ends. The CDR3 loop spans 18 amino acids. The CDR3 sequence: CASSIMPGKTSGNQPQHF. DNA for the CDR3: TGTGCCAGTAGTATCATGCCAGGGAAAACTTCGGGCAATCAGCCCCAGCATTTT.

The CDR3 sequence: CASSYVPPGRSNEKLFF. The CDR3 nucleotides read TGCGCCAGCAGCTACGTACCCCCAGGGCGGTCTAATGAAAAACTGTTTTTT. The chain couples TRBV5-1 to TRBJ1-4; D may be TRBD1 (5 bases). V lost 3 bases and J 3 bases, leaving 18 bases between the germline ends. Germline lookup yields CDR1 SGHRS and CDR2 YFSETQ. The CDR3 is made up of 17 amino acids. Using reference TRBV5-1 and TRBJ1-4 for the parts outside the CDR3, the full variable domain is KAGVTQTPRYLIKTRGQQVTLSCSPISGHRSVSWYQQTPGQGLQFLFEYFSETQRNKGNFPGRFSGRQFSNSRSEMNVSTLELGDSALYLCASSYVPPGRSNEKLFFGSGTQLSVL.

The chain couples TRBV9 to TRBJ1-1, with 7 bases lining up with TRBD1. CDR1 is SGDLS, CDR2 YYNGEE, per germline. With V trimmed by 0 bases and J by 4 bases, 18 bases remained unmatched. The CDR3 runs 19 residues. The CDR3 loop is CASSVGQRGVTGRGTEAFF. DNA for the CDR3: TGTGCCAGCAGCGTAGGTCAGAGGGGGGTGACAGGGAGGGGCACTGAAGCTTTCTTT.

V usage is TRBV5-4 and J usage is TRBJ2-7; possibly TRBD2 for D (6 bases). The CDR3 totals 15 residues. V dropped 5 bases and J dropped 6 bases, with 21 bases sitting between them. Germline V gene sequence: CDR1 SGHNT, CDR2 YYREEE (reference sequence). The CDR3 DNA is TGTGCCAGCAGTACCTACACTAGCAAAGGTGGCGAGCAGTACTTC. Protein sequence: CASSTYTSKGGEQYF.

This sequence joins TRBV4-1 and TRBJ2-7; TRBD2 matches 10 bases. The CDR3 spans 16 residues. Trimming at V came to 2 bases and at J to 4 bases, leaving 8 bases not matched to a gene. Germline values: CDR1 MGHRA, CDR2 YSYEKL. The CDR3 DNA sequence: TGCGCCAGCAGCCAATCTCGGACTAGCGGAGCATACGAGCAGTACTTC. Its protein product is CASSQSRTSGAYEQYF.

The J gene is TRBJ2-7, the V gene TRBV19; 9 bases line up with TRBD2. This CDR3 has 16 amino acids. The J segment lost 7 bases and the V segment lost 6 bases, leaving 16 bases of the junction unmatched. Per the germline V gene, CDR1 is LNHDA and CDR2 is SQIVND (reference sequence). The CDR3 protein is CASSNEPLAGEREQYF. DNA of the CDR3: TGTGCCAGTAGCAACGAGCCGTTAGCGGGAGAGAGGGAGCAGTACTTC.

This rearrangement joins TRBV18 to TRBJ2-7; D uncertain. CDR1 is KGHSH and CDR2 is LQKENI in the germline V gene. V shed 1 base and J shed 2 bases, with 9 bases lying between them. CDR3 size: 14 residues. CDR3 sequence reads: CASSPQRVTYEQYF. In DNA, the CDR3 is TGTGCCAGCTCACCACAGAGAGTTACCTACGAGCAGTACTTC.

V usage is TRBV5-1 and J usage is TRBJ1-1, with 7 bases matching TRBD1. Germline V gene sequence: CDR1 SGHRS, CDR2 YFSETQ. CDR3 size: 16 residues. V trimming: 0 bases; J trimming: 0 bases; junction bases outside the gene matches: 5. The CDR3 loop is CASSLGGTVMNTEAFF. CDR3 in DNA: TGCGCCAGCAGCTTGGGAGGGACAGTCATGAACACTGAAGCTTTCTTT.

The rearrangement uses TRBV5-1 and TRBJ2-1; D may be TRBD1 or TRBD2 (6 bases each). V dropped 4 bases and J dropped 3 bases, with 11 bases sitting between them. The CDR3 runs to 14 residues. Germline CDR1 and CDR2: SGHRS and YFSETQ. The CDR3 nucleotides read TGCGCCAGCAGCCGGGGGCCTGGCTACAATGAGCAGTTCTTC. Translating gives CASSRGPGYNEQFF.

The chain couples TRBV28 to TRBJ1-5, with 10 positions matching TRBD1. Unmatched junction bases numbered 6, after V lost 3 bases and J lost 1 base. Per the germline V gene, CDR1 is MDHEN and CDR2 is SYDVKM. The CDR3 consists of 17 residues. CDR3 loop: CASSFPRQGASNQPQHF. CDR3 DNA sequence: TGTGCCAGCAGTTTCCCGAGACAGGGGGCAAGCAATCAGCCCCAGCATTTT.